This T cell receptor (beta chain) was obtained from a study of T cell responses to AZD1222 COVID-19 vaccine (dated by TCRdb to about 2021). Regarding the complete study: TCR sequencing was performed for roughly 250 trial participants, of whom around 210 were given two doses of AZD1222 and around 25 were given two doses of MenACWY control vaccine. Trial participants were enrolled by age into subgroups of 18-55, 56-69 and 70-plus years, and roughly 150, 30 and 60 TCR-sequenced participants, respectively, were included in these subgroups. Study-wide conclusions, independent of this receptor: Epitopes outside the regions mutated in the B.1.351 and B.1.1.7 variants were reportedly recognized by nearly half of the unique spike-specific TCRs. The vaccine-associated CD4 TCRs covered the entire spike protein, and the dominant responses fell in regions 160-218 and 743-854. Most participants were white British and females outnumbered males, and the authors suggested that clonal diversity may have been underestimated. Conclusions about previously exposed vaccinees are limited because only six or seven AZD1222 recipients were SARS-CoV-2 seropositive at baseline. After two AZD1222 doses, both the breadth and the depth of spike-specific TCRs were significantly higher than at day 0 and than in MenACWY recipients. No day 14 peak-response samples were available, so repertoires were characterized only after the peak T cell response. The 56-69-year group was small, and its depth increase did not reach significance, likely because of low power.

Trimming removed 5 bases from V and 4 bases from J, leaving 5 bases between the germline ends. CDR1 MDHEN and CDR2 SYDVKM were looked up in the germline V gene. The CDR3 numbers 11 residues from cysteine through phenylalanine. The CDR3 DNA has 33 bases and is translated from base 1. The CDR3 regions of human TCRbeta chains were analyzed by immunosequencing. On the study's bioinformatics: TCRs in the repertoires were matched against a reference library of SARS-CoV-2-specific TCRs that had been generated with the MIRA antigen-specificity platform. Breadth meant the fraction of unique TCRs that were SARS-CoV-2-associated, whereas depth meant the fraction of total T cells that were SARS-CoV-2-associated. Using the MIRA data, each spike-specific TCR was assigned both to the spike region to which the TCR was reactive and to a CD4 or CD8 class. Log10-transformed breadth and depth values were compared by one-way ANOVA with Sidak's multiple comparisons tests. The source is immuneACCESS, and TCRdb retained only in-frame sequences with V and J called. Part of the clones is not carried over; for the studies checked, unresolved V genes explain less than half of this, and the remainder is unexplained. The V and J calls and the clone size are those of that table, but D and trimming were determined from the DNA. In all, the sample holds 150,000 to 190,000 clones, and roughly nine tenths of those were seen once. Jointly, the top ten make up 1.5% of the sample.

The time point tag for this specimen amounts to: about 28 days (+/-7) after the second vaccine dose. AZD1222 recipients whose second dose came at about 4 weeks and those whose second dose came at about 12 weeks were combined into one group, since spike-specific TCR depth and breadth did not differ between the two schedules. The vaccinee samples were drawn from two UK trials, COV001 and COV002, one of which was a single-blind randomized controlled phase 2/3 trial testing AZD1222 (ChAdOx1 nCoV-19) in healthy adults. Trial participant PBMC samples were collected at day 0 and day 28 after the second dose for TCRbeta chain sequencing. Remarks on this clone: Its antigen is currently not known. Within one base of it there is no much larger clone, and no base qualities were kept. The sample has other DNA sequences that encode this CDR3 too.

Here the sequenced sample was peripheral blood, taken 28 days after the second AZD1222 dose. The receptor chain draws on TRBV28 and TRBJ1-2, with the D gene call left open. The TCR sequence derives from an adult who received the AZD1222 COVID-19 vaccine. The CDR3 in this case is CASSSGYGYTF. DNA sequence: TGTGCCAGCAGTAGTGGCTATGGCTACACCTTC.